This T cell receptor beta chain was profiled in a study of shared clonotypes between healthy human individuals. General study points: Shared clonotypes: approximately 5% naive CD4, around 3.5% naive CD8, around 2.2% memory CD4, under 0.45% memory CD8. Clonotypes not shared had lower generation probabilities than those common to all four donors. Estimated richness was generally greater in naive than memory subsets.

In the case of this clone: The antigen remains unidentified.

Sequencing was performed with immunoSEQ multiplex PCR; in TCRdb, only in-frame clones are kept and a portion is missing. The sample has about a million clones, approximately 77% seen once. Sample: memory CD4+ T cells from PBMCs. The subset here: CD45RA-negative fraction. The clonotype originates from a man between 18 and 29 years old in good health. Some clones in this sample may be carry-over from other donors' samples.

CDR3 DNA sequence: TGTGCCAGTAGCGCGACAGAGAACTATGGCTACACCTTC. Its protein is CASSATENYGYTF. The V and J genes are TRBV19 and TRBJ1-2; a weak D match, TRBD1 (5 bases). Germline loops: CDR1 LNHDA, CDR2 SQIVND (reference sequence). Trimming took off 6 bases at V and 2 bases at J, with 10 bases between the two ends. The CDR3 runs to 13 residues.